This TCR beta chain was documented in a study of cytomegalovirus exposure and HLA in healthy donors. About the study: Ancestry clustering placed roughly 86% of several hundred genotyped donors in the Caucasian-associated cluster.

V was trimmed by 0 bases and J by 6 bases, leaving 11 bases between them. The CDR3 runs to 14 residues. Germline V gene sequence: CDR1 SGHDN, CDR2 FVKESK. Study-wide results and limits: It was fewer than 200 TCR beta chains that were listed as cytomegalovirus-associated. Immune exposure data for these donors was limited to CMV serostatus.

Use of 60 Vbeta and 13 Jbeta primers characterized the PCR. Only in-frame clones appear in the TCRdb table, and some are missing; sequencing was by immunoSEQ multiplex PCR. Counted here are fewer than 250,000 clones, 82% occurring once; the ten biggest clones make up roughly 6%. A word on this clone: What it recognizes is unknown.

The sample was PBMCs. This sequence joins TRBV14 and TRBJ1-1, with D uncertain. The TCR was taken from a man aged 40-49 years in good health and CMV-seropositive. The CDR3 sequence is CASSQDQSGPEAFF. The CDR3 nucleotides are TGTGCCAGCAGCCAAGATCAGTCGGGTCCTGAAGCTTTCTTT. The variable domain in full, with the rest retrieved from reference TRBV14 and TRBJ1-1, is EAGVTQFPSHSVIEKGQTVTLRCDPISGHDNLYWYRRVMGKEIKFLLHFVKESKQDESGMPNNRFLAERTGGTYSTLKVQPAELEDSGVYFCASSQDQSGPEAFFGQGTRLTVV.